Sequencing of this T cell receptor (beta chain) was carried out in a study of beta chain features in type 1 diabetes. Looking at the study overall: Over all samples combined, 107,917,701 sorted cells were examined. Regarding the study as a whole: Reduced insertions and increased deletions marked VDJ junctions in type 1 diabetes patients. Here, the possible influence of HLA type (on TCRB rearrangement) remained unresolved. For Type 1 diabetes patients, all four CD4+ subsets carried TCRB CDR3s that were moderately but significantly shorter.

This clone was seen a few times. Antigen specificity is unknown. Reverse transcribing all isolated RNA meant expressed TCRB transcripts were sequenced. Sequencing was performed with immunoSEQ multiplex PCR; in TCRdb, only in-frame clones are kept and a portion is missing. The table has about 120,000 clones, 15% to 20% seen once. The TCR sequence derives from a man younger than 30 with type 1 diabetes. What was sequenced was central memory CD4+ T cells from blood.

The CDR3 nucleotides are TGTGCCATCAGTGATGGGACTAGCGGGAGACTAAAGGAGCAGTTCTTC. Translated: CAISDGTSGRLKEQFF. V is TRBV10-3 and J is TRBJ2-1; 14 nucleotides align to TRBD2. The J segment lost 10 bases and the V segment lost 3 bases, leaving 8 bases of the junction unmatched. The CDR3 loop spans 16 amino acids. CDR1 is ENHRY and CDR2 is SYGVKD in the germline V gene.